These 9 T cell receptor beta chains originate from one sample sequenced in a study of molecular identifiers for immune sequencing clone quantification. Using its own MiXCR run on the PCR reads, TCRdb lists one record per CDR3 protein. Among a few hundred thousand distinct CDR3 sequences listed, 20% to 25% were seen once. The sequenced sample was naive CD8+ T cells from blood, with Jurkat cell RNA spiked in. Described subset: FACS-sorted CD8+CD4-CCR7+CD45RA+ naive T cells. Every receptor here comes from a human donor in good health. Some libraries in this study had Jurkat cell RNA spiked in.

This clonotype was picked up a small number of times. The chain couples TRBV3-2 to TRBJ1-4; the table calls TRBD1, which could not be checked here. TRBV3-2 is an annotated pseudogene. This CDR3 has 14 residues. The CDR3 nucleotides are TGTGCCAGCAGCCGGAAGGGGACTAATGAAAAACTGTTTTTT. It yields the protein CASSRKGTNEKLFF.

This clonotype was recorded at least ten times. The gene calls are TRBV30 and TRBJ2-7, with D possibly matching TRBD2 (5 bases). The V end lost 5 bases, the J end lost 3 bases, and 8 bases lay between the germline ends. The CDR3 sequence is 11 residues long. Germline V lookup: CDR1 GTSNPN, CDR2 SVGIG (reference sequence). The CDR3 protein is CAWARGYEQYF. The CDR3 nucleotides are TGTGCCTGGGCCCGGGGCTACGAGCAGTACTTC.

This clonotype was detected ten times or more. The chain employs TRBV4-3 and TRBJ1-1; D gene unclear. V was cut by 0 bases and J by 0 bases, with 8 bases left in between. This CDR3 is built from 15 residues. Per the germline V gene, CDR1 is LGHNA and CDR2 is YSLEER. The CDR3 bases are TGCGCCAGCAGCCAAGATGAGTCGATGAACACTGAAGCTTTCTTT. Translation: CASSQDESMNTEAFF.

This clonotype was recorded at least ten times. The V gene is TRBV25-1, the J gene TRBJ2-5, with 8 bases that match TRBD1. With 8 bases clipped from V and 4 bases from J, the junction kept 6 bases outside the gene matches. CDR3 length: 13 amino acids. Germline V gene lookup returns CDR1 MGHDK and CDR2 SYGVNS. Here the CDR3 DNA reads TGTGCCAGCGGTTGGACAGGGCGAGAGACCCAGTACTTC. Amino acids: CASGWTGRETQYF.

There are many counts of this clonotype. The chain recombines TRBV4-3 with TRBJ2-7, with 9 bases fitting TRBD2. The CDR3 spans 16 residues. CDR1 and CDR2 from the germline V gene are LGHNA and YSLEER. Losses at the gene ends were 0 bases for V and 3 bases for J; bases not matched to a gene: 6. The CDR3 is CASSQDRTSDFYEQYF. DNA for the CDR3: TGCGCCAGCAGCCAAGATAGGACTAGCGATTTCTACGAGCAGTACTTC.

This clonotype was detected only once. The chain has TRBV27 and TRBJ2-3, with 9 bases lining up with TRBD1. The CDR3 is made up of 15 amino acids. From germline, CDR1 is MNHEY and CDR2 SMNVEV (reference sequence). The V and J ends lost 2 bases and 5 bases, in that order; junction bases with no gene match: 5. In DNA form, the CDR3 reads TGTGCCAGCAGTTTACGACAGGGGGAGGAAGATACGCAGTATTTT. It codes for CASSLRQGEEDTQYF.

On this clonotype itself: A read error may explain this, as a much larger clone is one base away. The chain links TRBV6-2 or TRBV6-3 to TRBJ1-1; D is undetermined. The V gene's germline CDR1 is MNHEY and CDR2 SVGEGT. V lost 2 bases, J lost 6 bases, and 19 bases lay in between. The CDR3 is 16 residues long. The CDR3 nucleotides read TGTGCCAGCAGTTACCCGAGTCAGGCGGGGTCTGCTGAAGCTTTCTTT. Amino acids: CASSYPSQAGSAEAFF.

This clonotype occurred a few times. The V gene is TRBV9, the J gene TRBJ2-5, with D hard to call. The germline V gene encodes CDR1 SGDLS and CDR2 YYNGEE. V was pared by 3 bases and J by 0 bases, with 12 bases between. The CDR3 totals 15 residues. In nucleotides, the CDR3 is TGTGCCAGCAGCGCCCCGGACCCGTACCAAGAGACCCAGTACTTC. It translates to CASSAPDPYQETQYF.

There are a few counts of this clonotype. The chain carries TRBV19 and TRBJ1-2; no clear D. Germline V gene data show CDR1 as LNHDA and CDR2 as SQIVND (reference sequence). The germline V and J ends were trimmed by 9 bases and 3 bases, with 11 bases remaining between them. This CDR3 is built from 12 residues. The CDR3: CASRPGYYGYTF. In DNA form, the CDR3 reads TGTGCCAGCCGTCCCGGCTACTATGGCTACACCTTC.